This T cell receptor (beta chain) was retrieved from a study of blood T cell repertoires in COVID-19. CDR1 and CDR2 (germline): SGHVS, FQNEAQ. The length of the CDR3 is 16 residues. With 1 base removed from V and 1 base from J, the gap between germline ends came to 11 bases. The assay was immunoSEQ multiplex PCR, and TCRdb's table has in-frame clones only and misses some. The table shows over 45,000 clones, with around nine tenths occurring only once. The sample holds a few counts of this clone. Sequenced sample: peripheral blood. V is TRBV7-8 and J is TRBJ1-5; unclear D gene. The origin of this receptor is a man aged 45 to 65 with active COVID-19. The CDR3 loop reads CASSLERSRSNQPQHF. Here the CDR3 DNA reads TGTGCCAGCAGCTTAGAAAGGTCGAGGAGCAATCAGCCCCAGCATTTT.